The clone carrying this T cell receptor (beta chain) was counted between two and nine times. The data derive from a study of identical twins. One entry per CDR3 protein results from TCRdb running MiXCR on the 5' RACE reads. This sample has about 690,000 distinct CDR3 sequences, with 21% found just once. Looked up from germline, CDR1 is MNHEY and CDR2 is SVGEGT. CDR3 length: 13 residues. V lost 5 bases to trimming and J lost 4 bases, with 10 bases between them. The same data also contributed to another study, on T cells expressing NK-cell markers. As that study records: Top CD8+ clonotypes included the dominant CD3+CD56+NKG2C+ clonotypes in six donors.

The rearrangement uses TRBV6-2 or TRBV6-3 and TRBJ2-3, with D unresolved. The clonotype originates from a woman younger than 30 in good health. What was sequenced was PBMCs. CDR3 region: CASSTLAADTQYF. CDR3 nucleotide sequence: TGTGCCAGCAGTACCCTTGCAGCAGATACGCAGTATTTT.